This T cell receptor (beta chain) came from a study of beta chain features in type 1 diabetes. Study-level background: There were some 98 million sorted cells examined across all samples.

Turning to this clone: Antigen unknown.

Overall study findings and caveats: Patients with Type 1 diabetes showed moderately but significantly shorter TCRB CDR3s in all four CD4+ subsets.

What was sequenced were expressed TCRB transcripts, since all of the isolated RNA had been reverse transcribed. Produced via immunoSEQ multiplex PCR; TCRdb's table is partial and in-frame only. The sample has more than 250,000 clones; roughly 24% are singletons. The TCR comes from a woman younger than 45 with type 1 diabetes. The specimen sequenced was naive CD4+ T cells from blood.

CDR3 amino acids: CASSGTGFNTGELFF. The CDR3 nucleotides read TGTGCCAGCAGTGGGACAGGGTTCAACACCGGGGAGCTGTTTTTT. The chain uses TRBV27 and TRBJ2-2; 9 bases are a match to TRBD1. CDR1 and CDR2 (germline): MNHEY, SMNVEV (reference sequence). This CDR3 spans 15 amino acids. V lost 5 bases, J lost 2 bases, and 3 bases stayed unmatched.